The 5 T cell receptor beta chains below all came from one sample that was sequenced in a study of blood T cell repertoires in COVID-19. Sequencing was performed with immunoSEQ multiplex PCR; in TCRdb, only in-frame clones are kept and a portion is missing. The sample lists approximately 130,000 clones, about 77% occurring once. The sample consisted of peripheral blood. These receptors originate from a man older than 75 with acute or convalescent COVID-19.

This clone showed up just a few times. This chain joins TRBV11-2 and TRBJ2-1, with D perhaps TRBD2 (6 bases). The CDR3 has 15 residues. V was pared by 0 bases and J by 9 bases, with 15 bases between. Germline V gene lookup returns CDR1 SGHAT and CDR2 FQNNGV. In DNA, the CDR3 is TGTGCCAGCAGCTTAGAGCCGGCGATGGGAGGTGAGCAGTTCTTC. This codes for CASSLEPAMGGEQFF.

There are a few counts of this clone. DNA of the CDR3: TGCGCCAGCAGCGGGAAAGGGGGAGGCACAGATACGCAGTATTTT. Translated, it gives CASSGKGGGTDTQYF. This chain connects TRBV4-3 to TRBJ2-3; maybe TRBD1 (6 bases). The CDR3 length is 15 residues. Germline CDR1 LGHNA, CDR2 YSLEER. The V gene lost 5 bases and the J gene lost 1 base, with 13 bases spanning the gap.

Judged by abundance, this clone is medium-sized. The rearrangement joins TRBV5-6 to TRBJ2-7; D possibly corresponds to TRBD2 (7 bases). Between the trimmed V and J ends, which lost 4 bases and 9 bases, there was a span of 17 bases. The length of the CDR3 is 13 residues. Germline V CDR1 and CDR2: SGHDT, YYEEEE. The CDR3 loop reads CASSAWGRGGQYF. DNA for the CDR3: TGTGCCAGCAGCGCTTGGGGGCGCGGGGGGCAGTACTTC.

The chain is built from TRBV3-1 (or the pseudogene TRBV3-2) and TRBJ1-6; TRBD1 matches 7 bases. The CDR3 has 14 amino acids. CDR1 is LGHDT and CDR2 is YNNKEL in the germline V gene (reference sequence). After removal of 2 bases from V and 9 bases from J, the junction contained 4 bases not matched to a gene. CDR3 coding DNA: TGTGCCAGCAGCCAAACCAGACAGGGTTCACCCCTCCACTTT. Residues: CASSQTRQGSPLHF.

This rearrangement joins TRBV5-4 to TRBJ2-2; D is possibly TRBD1 (5 bases). V was pared by 3 bases and J by 1 base, with 7 bases between. Germline assignment: CDR1 SGHNT and CDR2 YYREEE (reference sequence). This CDR3 has 14 amino acids. The CDR3 loop reads CASSSGLNTGELFF. The CDR3 DNA sequence: TGTGCCAGCAGCTCAGGGTTGAACACCGGGGAGCTGTTTTTT.